The clone carrying this T cell receptor beta chain is labeled as medium-sized (0.01 to 0.1%). This sample stems from a study of T cell repertoires in aging, cancer and after chemotherapy. Peripheral blood genomic DNA, not sorted cells or RNA, was the template. Rearranged V-D-J TRB sequences were amplified with a mixed TRB-A/B primer pool. TCRdb used MiXCR to reprocess the multiplex PCR reads, holding one entry per CDR3 protein. The table records roughly 5,800 distinct CDR3 sequences, more than 30% of them present only once. The sequenced sample was blood. The clonotype comes from a human donor with a blood cancer.

The CDR3 bases are TGTGCCAGCAGTTACTCAGGGACTAGCGGGTACAATGAGCAGTTCTTC. Its protein product is CASSYSGTSGYNEQFF. The rearrangement uses TRBV6-5 and TRBJ2-1; 12 bases align to TRBD2. CDR1 and CDR2 from the germline V gene are MNHEY and SVGAGI. The CDR3 loop spans 16 amino acids. With 0 bases clipped from V and 4 bases from J, the junction kept 1 base outside the gene matches.